The sequence of this T cell receptor (beta chain) was determined in a study of chemoradiotherapy in HPV16-positive cancers. Remarks on this clone: Its antigen remains unidentified.

The germline V gene has CDR1 SQVTM and CDR2 ANQGSEA. The V gene lost 4 bases and the J gene lost 1 base, with 7 bases spanning the gap. The length of the CDR3 is 12 residues. Study observations and caveats: Better recurrence-free survival went with HPV-responsive T-cell expansion in HPV16-positive patients.

The table came from immunoSEQ multiplex PCR; TCRdb's copy has only in-frame clones and leaves some out. This sample yields tens of thousands of clones, of which approximately 86% are seen a single time; 2.1% belongs to the top ten. The TCR was taken from a human donor with HPV-associated anogenital cancer. The chain has TRBV29-1 and TRBJ1-1; D gene uncertain. Sequenced here: blood, sampled from a patient who underwent chemoradiotherapy. This chain's CDR3 is CSVVSANTEAFF. CDR3 in DNA: TGCAGCGTTGTCTCAGCGAACACTGAAGCTTTCTTT. Looking up the rest from reference TRBV29-1 and TRBJ1-1 gives the full variable domain: SAVISQKPSRDICQRGTSLTIQCQVDSQVTMMFWYRQQPGQSLTLIATANQGSEATYESGFVIDKFPISRPNLTFSTLTVSNMSPEDSSIYLCSVVSANTEAFFGQGTRLTVV.